The 29 T cell receptor beta chains listed next were all sequenced from one sample in a study of Ad26.COV2.S vaccination and SARS-CoV-2 variants. The repertoire was sequenced with immunoSEQ multiplex PCR; TCRdb's copy has only in-frame clones and lacks some. This table has fewer than 400,000 clones, about 91% appearing once. Treatment indicated: around 19 received Ad26.COV2.S at low or high dose, single or two shots; several received placebo; per-sample allocation not given. Specimen acquisition occurred on day 63 following the initial vaccine or placebo injection. The sample consisted of peripheral blood, taken in a trial of Ad26.COV2.S vaccine versus placebo. These TCRs come from a person between 18 and 65 years old who received the Ad26.COV2.S COVID-19 vaccine or a placebo.

This sequence joins TRBV28 and TRBJ2-7, with 8 bases aligning to TRBD1. V lost 4 bases to trimming and J lost 2 bases; unmatched junction nucleotides: 7. The CDR3 runs 15 residues. Germline V lookup: CDR1 MDHEN, CDR2 SYDVKM. This CDR3 reads CASSSGGPFPYEQYF. CDR3 DNA sequence: TGTGCCAGCAGTTCAGGGGGCCCTTTTCCCTACGAGCAGTACTTC.

V is TRBV5-8 and J is TRBJ2-1, with 9 positions matching TRBD2. The CDR3 extends over 16 amino acids. CDR1 is SGHTS, CDR2 YDEGEE, per germline. Trimming removed 0 bases from V and 6 bases from J; junction bases left unmatched: 7. CDR3 loop: CASSLGVLAGINEQFF. CDR3 DNA: TGTGCCAGCAGCTTGGGAGTCCTAGCGGGGATCAATGAGCAGTTCTTC.

The chain is built from TRBV7-9 and TRBJ2-1; 11 bases align to TRBD2. This CDR3 is 14 amino acids long. The V and J ends lost 3 bases and 7 bases, in that order; junction bases with no gene match: 2. CDR1 is SEHNR, CDR2 FQNEAQ, per germline (reference sequence). The CDR3 DNA reads TGTGCCAGCAGCTTCGGGACTAGCGGAAATGAGCAGTTCTTC. This sequence encodes CASSFGTSGNEQFF.

This clone was observed many times. The chain joins TRBV14 to TRBJ1-2; 9 positions match TRBD1. CDR3 length: 17 amino acids. In germline, CDR1 is SGHDN, CDR2 FVKESK. V was clipped by 6 bases and J by 3 bases; unmatched bases: 14. As DNA, the CDR3 is TGTGCCAGCAGTGAACAACTCAGGACAGGGGTTGACTATGGCTACACCTTC. Translated, it gives CASSEQLRTGVDYGYTF.

The rearrangement joins TRBV30 to TRBJ2-5, with TRBD2 matching over 16 bases. The length of the CDR3 is 16 residues. The germline CDR1 and CDR2 sequences are GTSNPN and SVGIG (reference sequence). V was clipped by 6 bases and J by 5 bases; unmatched bases: 9. CDR3: CACSPGLAGGRETQYF. The CDR3, as DNA: TGTGCCTGCAGTCCGGGACTAGCGGGAGGGCGGGAGACCCAGTACTTC.

The chain carries TRBV30 and TRBJ1-1, with TRBD1 matching 9 bases. This CDR3 spans 13 amino acids. V was clipped by 5 bases and J by 4 bases; unmatched bases: 5. Germline CDR1 and CDR2: GTSNPN and SVGIG (reference sequence). The CDR3 loop is CAWQVQGATEAFF. In DNA form, the CDR3 reads TGTGCCTGGCAAGTACAGGGGGCCACTGAAGCTTTCTTT.

The chain uses TRBV7-9 and TRBJ2-2; TRBD1 matches 9 bases. The CDR3 spans 16 residues. The germline V gene encodes CDR1 SEHNR and CDR2 FQNEAQ (reference sequence). The J segment lost 4 bases and the V segment lost 5 bases, leaving 8 bases of the junction unmatched. Here the CDR3 DNA reads TGTGCCAGCAGCGTTACCCCGGGACAGGGCACCGGGGAGCTGTTTTTT. Translated: CASSVTPGQGTGELFF.

The chain joins TRBV24-1 to TRBJ2-2, with TRBD2 matching 10 bases. The V segment lost 7 bases and the J segment 2 bases; nucleotides outside the gene matches: 9. The CDR3 is 17 amino acids. Germline-derived CDR1 and CDR2 are KGHDR and SFDVKD. CDR3 loop: CATRRGGTSENTGELFF. For the CDR3, the DNA is TGTGCCACCAGGAGAGGCGGGACTAGCGAAAACACCGGGGAGCTGTTTTTT.

The J gene is TRBJ1-1, the V gene TRBV5-1; 8 nucleotides agree with TRBD1. Germline V gene data show CDR1 as SGHRS and CDR2 as YFSETQ. V was pared by 0 bases and J by 8 bases, with 3 bases of the junction left unmatched. The CDR3 runs 13 residues. The CDR3 region is CASSLDWTGEAFF. In DNA form, the CDR3 reads TGCGCCAGCAGCTTGGATTGGACAGGGGAAGCTTTCTTT.

The V call is TRBV5-1, the J call TRBJ1-1, with D hard to call. Trimming shortened V by 0 bases and J by 11 bases, and 17 bases separated the two germline ends. The CDR3 is made up of 14 amino acids. Germline V gene data show CDR1 as SGHRS and CDR2 as YFSETQ. CDR3 sequence reads: CASSLAGDQAGAFF. For the CDR3, the DNA is TGCGCCAGCAGCTTGGCCGGCGACCAGGCTGGGGCTTTCTTT.

The chain recombines TRBV6-5 with TRBJ2-5; D possibly uses TRBD1 or TRBD2 (7 bases each). V was clipped by 4 bases and J by 4 bases, with 13 bases between them. The CDR3 covers 14 residues. CDR1 is MNHEY and CDR2 is SVGAGI in the germline V gene. CDR3 nucleotides: TGTGCCAGCAGTTTCCAGGGGGGGGGAGAGACCCAGTACTTC. Encoded protein: CASSFQGGGETQYF.

V gene TRBV3-1 (or the pseudogene TRBV3-2) combines with J gene TRBJ1-4; 10 positions match TRBD1. The length of the CDR3 is 17 residues. Germline V gene data show CDR1 as LGHDT and CDR2 as YNNKEL (reference sequence). V shed 3 bases and J 3 bases; nucleotides not matched to a gene: 7. CDR3 sequence: CASSHEGQGRANEKLFF. The CDR3 nucleotides are TGTGCCAGCAGCCACGAGGGACAGGGGCGGGCTAATGAAAAACTGTTTTTT.

The chain links TRBV7-9 to TRBJ1-4; maybe TRBD1 (6 bases). The CDR3 totals 14 residues. Between the trimmed V and J ends, which lost 3 bases and 6 bases, there was a span of 11 bases. CDR1 and CDR2 from the germline V gene are SEHNR and FQNEAQ (reference sequence). CDR3 nucleotide sequence: TGTGCCAGCAGCTTTTACAGGGCGGATGAAAAACTGTTTTTT. Translation: CASSFYRADEKLFF.

This chain connects TRBV4-1 to TRBJ2-5; no clear D. This CDR3 comprises 14 residues. Germline-derived CDR1 and CDR2 are MGHRA and YSYEKL. The ends were cut back, 2 bases at V and 3 bases at J, with 10 bases in the middle. CDR3 loop: CASSQTAVKETQYF. CDR3 nucleotides: TGCGCCAGCAGCCAAACTGCGGTTAAAGAGACCCAGTACTTC.

V is TRBV15 and J is TRBJ2-1; the match to TRBD1 covers 8 bases. J lost 7 bases, V lost 1 base, and 3 bases had no gene match. Germline CDR1 and CDR2: LNHNV and YYDKDF (reference sequence). The CDR3 has 14 amino acids. This chain's CDR3 is CATSRGQGLNEQFF. The CDR3 DNA reads TGTGCCACCAGCAGAGGACAGGGGTTAAATGAGCAGTTCTTC.

In its sample, this clone was seen a few times. The rearrangement uses TRBV27 and TRBJ1-1, with D perhaps TRBD1 (6 bases). CDR1 is MNHEY, CDR2 SMNVEV, per germline (reference sequence). Trimming removed 4 bases at V and 2 bases at J, with 14 bases between. CDR3 size: 15 residues. CDR3 sequence: CASSSLGGGNTEAFF. The DNA for the CDR3 is TGTGCCAGCAGTTCCCTCGGCGGGGGCAACACTGAAGCTTTCTTT.

This clone was found once. The chain is built from TRBV12-3 or TRBV12-4 and TRBJ2-7, with unresolved D. This CDR3 is built from 12 residues. Between the trimmed V and J ends, which lost 2 bases and 3 bases, there was a span of 5 bases. CDR3 region: CASSLNGYEQYF. The CDR3 DNA reads TGTGCCAGCAGTTTAAACGGCTACGAGCAGTACTTC.

This clone has more than one count but fewer than ten. V is TRBV24-1 and J is TRBJ1-5; D gene ambiguous. This CDR3 has 14 residues. V lost 6 bases and J 4 bases, leaving 12 bases between the germline ends. The germline CDR1 and CDR2 sequences are KGHDR and SFDVKD. The CDR3 bases are TGTGCCACCAGTCCGGGAGCAGGAAATCAGCCCCAGCATTTT. It yields the protein CATSPGAGNQPQHF.

The chain couples TRBV18 to TRBJ1-5; D gene uncertain. Trimming took off 3 bases at V and 3 bases at J, with 6 bases between the two ends. The CDR3 length is 13 residues. Germline-derived CDR1 and CDR2 are KGHSH and LQKENI. CDR3 sequence: CASSPDPNQPQHF. Written as DNA, the CDR3 is TGTGCCAGCTCACCCGACCCCAATCAGCCCCAGCATTTT. The full variable domain, rest sourced from reference TRBV18 and TRBJ1-5, is NAGVMQNPRHLVRRRGQEARLRCSPMKGHSHVYWYRQLPEEGLKFMVYLQKENIIDESGMPKERFSAEFPKEGPSILRIQQVVRGDSAAYFCASSPDPNQPQHFGDGTRLSIL.

V and J are TRBV19 and TRBJ2-7, with D unclear. Looked up from germline, CDR1 is LNHDA and CDR2 is SQIVND (reference sequence). V dropped 3 bases and J dropped 6 bases, with 9 bases sitting between them. This CDR3 contains 12 residues. The CDR3 region is CASSIAEGEQYF. CDR3 bases: TGTGCCAGTAGTATCGCGGAAGGCGAGCAGTACTTC.

Only a few counts were recorded for this clone. The genes are TRBV24-1 and TRBJ1-1; TRBD1 might be the D (6 bases). Trimming removed 0 bases at V and 10 bases at J, with 11 bases between. This CDR3 is 13 amino acids long. The germline CDR1 and CDR2 sequences are KGHDR and SFDVKD. The DNA of the CDR3 is TGTGCCACCAGTGATTTGACAACAGGGAGAGCTTTCTTT. It encodes CATSDLTTGRAFF.

This clone was observed a single time. The DNA of the CDR3 is TGTGCCAGTAGCCCTTGGACTAGCGGGAGCGCGAACACCGGGGAGCTGTTTTTT. This gives the protein CASSPWTSGSANTGELFF. The chain is built from TRBV19 and TRBJ2-2; 13 nucleotides match TRBD2. The trim removed 6 bases at V and 0 bases at J, leaving 7 bases unmatched. Germline V gene data show CDR1 as LNHDA and CDR2 as SQIVND (reference sequence). The CDR3 is made up of 18 amino acids.

The chain links TRBV5-1 to TRBJ2-7; D is uncertain. Germline V lookup: CDR1 SGHRS, CDR2 YFSETQ. The CDR3 has 14 amino acids. The V end was cut by 1 base, the J end by 4 bases, with 12 bases between. CDR3 sequence: CASSLMDGVYEQYF. The CDR3 DNA reads TGCGCCAGCAGCTTGATGGACGGAGTTTACGAGCAGTACTTC.

J is TRBJ2-1 and V is TRBV5-1; 9 nucleotides match TRBD2. Looked up from germline, CDR1 is SGHRS and CDR2 is YFSETQ. The CDR3 runs 14 residues. V dropped 0 bases and J dropped 10; count of bases not matched to a gene: 5. The CDR3: CASSLGLAVNEQFF. The CDR3 DNA reads TGCGCCAGCAGCTTGGGACTAGCGGTTAACGAGCAGTTCTTC.

The chain has TRBV12-5 and TRBJ2-2; 14 nucleotides line up with TRBD2. Germline V lookup: CDR1 LGHNT, CDR2 FRNRAP. The length of the CDR3 is 18 residues. V trimming: 2 bases; J trimming: 13 bases; junction bases outside the gene matches: 15. The CDR3 protein is CASGLPLGLAGGSQGLFF. The CDR3 bases are TGTGCTAGTGGTTTGCCGCTCGGACTAGCGGGAGGCTCGCAAGGGCTGTTTTTT.

The J gene is TRBJ2-7, the V gene TRBV7-3; 9 bases line up with TRBD1. CDR1 is SGHTA, CDR2 FQGTGA, per germline. J was trimmed by 3 bases and V by 5 bases; bases with no gene match: 8. The CDR3 length is 15 residues. This CDR3 is CASSPGDRVYYEQYF. CDR3 nucleotide sequence: TGTGCCAGCAGCCCCGGGGACAGGGTGTACTACGAGCAGTACTTC.

This rearrangement joins TRBV9 to TRBJ2-2, with 12 bases aligning to TRBD1. J was trimmed by 0 bases and V by 0 bases; bases with no gene match: 3. The germline V gene has CDR1 SGDLS and CDR2 YYNGEE. The CDR3 is 18 amino acids. Here the CDR3 reads CASSVGRDRGPNTGELFF. The CDR3 DNA is TGTGCCAGCAGCGTAGGTCGGGACAGGGGGCCGAACACCGGGGAGCTGTTTTTT.

The chain links TRBV28 to TRBJ1-5; unclear D gene. The V end lost 5 bases, the J end lost 4 bases, and 3 bases lay between the germline ends. The germline gives CDR1 MDHEN, CDR2 SYDVKM. CDR3 length: 11 residues. The CDR3 region is CASSTNQPQHF. Written as DNA, the CDR3 is TGTGCCAGCAGTACAAATCAGCCCCAGCATTTT.

The V and J genes are TRBV2 and TRBJ2-1; 8 bases are shared with TRBD2. This CDR3 has 15 residues. CDR1 is SNHLY, CDR2 FYNNEI, per germline. Losses at the gene ends were 4 bases for V and 4 bases for J; bases not matched to a gene: 6. CDR3 sequence reads: CASSAQAGAYNEQFF. DNA for the CDR3: TGTGCCAGCAGTGCGCAAGCGGGAGCATACAATGAGCAGTTCTTC.